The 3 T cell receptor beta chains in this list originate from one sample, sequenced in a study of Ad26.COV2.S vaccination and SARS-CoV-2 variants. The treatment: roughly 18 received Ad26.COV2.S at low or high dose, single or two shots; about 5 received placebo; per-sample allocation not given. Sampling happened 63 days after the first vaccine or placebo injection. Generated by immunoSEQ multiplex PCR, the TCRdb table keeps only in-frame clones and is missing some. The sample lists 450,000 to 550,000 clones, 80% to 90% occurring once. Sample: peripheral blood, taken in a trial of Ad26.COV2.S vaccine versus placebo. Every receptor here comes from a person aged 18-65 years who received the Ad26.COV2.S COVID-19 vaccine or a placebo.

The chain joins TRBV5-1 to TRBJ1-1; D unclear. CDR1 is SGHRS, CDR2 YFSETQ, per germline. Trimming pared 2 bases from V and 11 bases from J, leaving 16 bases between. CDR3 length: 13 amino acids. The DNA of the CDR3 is TGCGCCAGCAGCTTACCTCCGGGCTCCCAGGCTTTCTTT. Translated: CASSLPPGSQAFF.

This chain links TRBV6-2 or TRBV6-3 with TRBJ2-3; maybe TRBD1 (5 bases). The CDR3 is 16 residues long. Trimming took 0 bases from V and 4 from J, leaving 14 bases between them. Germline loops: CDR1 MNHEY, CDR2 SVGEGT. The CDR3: CASSYSGRVQADTQYF. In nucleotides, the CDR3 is TGTGCCAGCAGTTACTCCGGCAGGGTTCAGGCAGATACGCAGTATTTT.

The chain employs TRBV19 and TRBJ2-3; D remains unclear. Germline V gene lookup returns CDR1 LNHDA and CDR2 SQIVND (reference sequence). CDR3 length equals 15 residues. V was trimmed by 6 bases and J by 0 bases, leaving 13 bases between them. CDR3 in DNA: TGTGCCAGTAGGTTTTCGGTCACTAGCACAGATACGCAGTATTTT. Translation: CASRFSVTSTDTQYF.